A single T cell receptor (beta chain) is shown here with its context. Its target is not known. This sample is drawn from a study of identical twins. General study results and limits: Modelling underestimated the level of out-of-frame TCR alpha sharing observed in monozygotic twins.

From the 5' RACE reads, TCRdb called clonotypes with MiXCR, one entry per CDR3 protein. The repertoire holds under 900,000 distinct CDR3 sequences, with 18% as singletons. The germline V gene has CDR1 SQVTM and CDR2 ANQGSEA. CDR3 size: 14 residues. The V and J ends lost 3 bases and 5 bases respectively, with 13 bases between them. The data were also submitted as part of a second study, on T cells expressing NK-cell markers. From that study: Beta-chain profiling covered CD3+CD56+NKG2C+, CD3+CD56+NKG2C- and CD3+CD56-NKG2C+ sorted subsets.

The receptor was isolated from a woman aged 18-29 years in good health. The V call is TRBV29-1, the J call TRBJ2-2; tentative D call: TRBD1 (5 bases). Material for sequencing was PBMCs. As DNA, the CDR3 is TGCAGCGTTGAGGGGCCGGTTGGGACCGGGGAGCTGTTTTTT. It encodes CSVEGPVGTGELFF.